The clone carrying this T cell receptor beta chain was seen once. No antigen is known for it. Germline V gene sequence: CDR1 SGHDN, CDR2 FVKESK. V gave up 6 bases and J gave up 1 base; unmatched junction bases: 8. The CDR3 has 15 amino acids. These data come from a study of shared clonotypes between healthy human individuals. Overall study: Each donor contributed plates that comprised three CD4 naive, three CD4 memory, two CD8 naive and one CD8 memory. Whole-study results and caveats: Sampling involved blood alone; tissue repertoires likely differ.

Genomic DNA belonging to each subset was distributed in equal measure over several immunoSEQ plates. Method: immunoSEQ multiplex PCR; TCRdb's copy keeps in-frame clones and lacks some. The sample includes about 2.3 million clones, 85% to 95% of them seen just once. The source material was naive CD4+ T cells from PBMCs. Subset denoted: CD45RA+ positively selected. The clonotype comes from a man aged 18 to 30 in good health. Some clones in this sample may be carry-over from other donors' samples. The chain couples TRBV14 to TRBJ2-7, with TRBD2 matching over 8 bases. CDR3 in DNA: TGTGCCAGCAGGAAAAGCGGGAGCAATTCCTACGAGCAGTACTTC. Translation gives CASRKSGSNSYEQYF.